There are many counts of the clone carrying this TCR beta chain. Its antigen remains unidentified. Uncontrolled infection, other autoimmune disease, pregnancy or lactation led to exclusion. Clinicians diagnosed patients from clinical symptoms, serum thyroxine and TRAb, thyroid ultrasound and orbital computed tomography. From RNA transcripts, TCR beta CDR3 regions were amplified. Initially, a first-round RT-PCR of the TCR CDR3 employed the HTBI primer set. MiXCR was run by TCRdb on the multiplex PCR reads, yielding one entry per CDR3 protein. The sample yields about 570,000 distinct CDR3 sequences, about half seen once. The CDR3 extends over 14 amino acids. Trimming removed 0 bases at V and 6 bases at J, with 15 bases between. Germline V gene lookup returns CDR1 DFQATT and CDR2 SNEGSKA (reference sequence). This specimen belongs to a study of T cells in Graves' hyperthyroidism and ophthalmopathy. Study conclusions and caveats: The authors' 13 V-J model separated ophthalmopathy from stable hyperthyroidism. Most thyroid clonotypes expanded above 0.001 were also detected in blood.

The sample consisted of peripheral blood or thyroid tissue (not recorded which). The chain joins TRBV20-1 to TRBJ2-7; D perhaps matches TRBD2 (6 bases). This sequence originates from an adult woman with Graves' disease, either hyperthyroidism or ophthalmopathy (not recorded which). The CDR3: CSARDAGKFGEQYF. CDR3 coding DNA: TGCAGTGCTAGAGACGCGGGAAAATTCGGCGAGCAGTACTTC.